This T cell receptor (beta chain) was identified in a study of cytomegalovirus exposure and HLA in healthy donors. About this clone: The antigen is undetermined.

The PCR ran on 60 Vbeta and 13 Jbeta primers. Using immunoSEQ multiplex PCR, the repertoire was profiled, and TCRdb retains in-frame clones only, with some absent. This table holds 100,000 to 150,000 clones, over 70% found once. Participants comprised healthy donors of bone marrow. The ends were cut back, 1 base at V and 0 bases at J, with 10 bases in the middle. Germline CDR1 MGHRA, CDR2 YSYEKL. This CDR3 is 17 amino acids long. Whole-study results and caveats: When presence/absence was analysed, sequencing depth was taken to be roughly uniform across donors.

The sequence was collected from a female donor in good health and CMV-seronegative. The source material was PBMCs. The V gene is TRBV4-1, the J gene TRBJ2-6; D is undetermined. The CDR3: CASSQALTRSGANVLTF. CDR3 nucleotides: TGCGCCAGCAGCCAAGCCCTTACTCGCTCTGGGGCCAACGTCCTGACTTTC.